The rows below give T cell receptor beta chains drawn from one sample of a study of T cell repertoires in breast cancer. TCRdb used MiXCR to reprocess the emulsion pairing reads, holding one entry per CDR3 protein. This table holds some 100 distinct CDR3 sequences, about a quarter found once. The sample taken for sequencing was CD8+ T cells. Receptor source: a pool of human donors with breast cancer or a healthy control (not recorded which). The CDR3 runs from the conserved cysteine through the conserved F or W. The D gene is left open where the match is weak. The size of a clone is reported for some rows only, either as once, few or many, or as a class for expanded clones.

clone size,V gene,J gene,D gene,CDR3 protein,CDR3 DNA
few,TRBV27,TRBJ1-4,.,CASLGLSGEKLFF,TGTGCCAGCCTGGGACTGAGTGGTGAAAAACTGTTTTTT
large,TRBV7-2,TRBJ2-7,TRBD1,CASSPRTGYEQYF,TGTGCCAGCAGCCCCCGGACAGGGTACGAGCAGTACTTC
.,TRBV6-2/TRBV6-3,TRBJ1-5,.,CASTLGHCFRQHKNF,TGTGCCAGCACCTTGGGACATTGTTTTCGGCAGCACAAGAATTTT
.,TRBV28,TRBJ2-7,.,CGTGERGGQYF,TGTGGGACGGGCGAGAGGGGAGGGCAGTACTTC
medium-sized,TRBV6-2/TRBV6-3,TRBJ1-5,.,CASSLADQPQHF,TGTGCCAGCAGTTTGGCGGATCAGCCCCAGCATTTT
large,TRBV7-6,TRBJ1-4,.,CASSALTANEKLFF,TGTGCCAGCAGCGCCCTGACGGCTAATGAAAAACTGTTTTTT
.,TRBV7-2,TRBJ1-5,.,CASSLNRDHNQPRHF,TGTGCCAGCAGCTTGAATAGGGATCACAATCAGCCCCGGCATTTT
.,TRBV27,TRBJ2-1,.,CASTSGETYNEQFF,TGTGCCAGCACCTCAGGCGAGACCTACAATGAGCAGTTCTTC
medium-sized,TRBV5-1,TRBJ2-3,.,CATSGELDTQYF,TGCGCCACCTCAGGGGAGTTAGATACGCAGTATTTT
.,TRBV6-2/TRBV6-3,TRBJ1-5,.,CSITLGHGFLKPQHF,TGTTCCATCACCTTGGGACATGGTTTTCTGAAGCCACAGCATTTT
.,TRBV7-6,TRBJ2-2,TRBD2,CASSLKSGVLFF,TGTGCCAGCAGCTTAAAGAGCGGGGTGTTGTTTTTT
.,TRBV7-2,TRBJ1-2,.,CANNSRAGYGYTF,TGTGCCAACAACTCGCGGGCAGGCTATGGCTACACCTTC
large,TRBV28,TRBJ2-7,.,CASSLAMDSSYEQYF,TGTGCCAGCAGCCTCGCTATGGACAGCTCCTACGAGCAGTACTTC
medium-sized,TRBV7-2,TRBJ1-2,.,CASSFQGSYGYTF,TGTGCCAGCAGCTTTCAGGGGTCCTATGGCTACACCTTC
few,TRBV7-6,TRBJ2-3,.,CASSFYGVRGADTQYF,TGTGCCAGCAGCTTCTATGGGGTGAGGGGAGCAGATACGCAGTATTTT
.,TRBV7-9,TRBJ2-5,TRBD2,CATGGLAYQETQYF,TGTGCCACCGGGGGACTAGCCTACCAAGAGACCCAGTACTTC
.,TRBV4-2,TRBJ2-1,.,CASSQLTGGIYNEQSF,TGTGCCAGCAGCCAGCTGACTGGCGGGATATACAATGAGCAGTCCTTC
.,TRBV27,TRBJ1-1,.,CASISSTEAFF,TGTGCCAGCATATCGAGCACTGAAGCTTTCTTT
.,TRBV7-2,TRBJ1-6,.,CASSLELYSPLLF,TGTGCCAGCAGCTTAGAGTTATATTCACCCCTCCTCTTT
large,TRBV7-6,TRBJ2-2,.,CASSLKIGELFF,TGTGCCAGCAGCTTAAAGATCGGGGAGCTGTTTTTT
medium-sized,TRBV7-2,TRBJ1-6,.,CASSLGGVPNSPLHF,TGTGCCAGCAGCTTAGGAGGGGTCCCCAATTCACCCCTCCACTTT
.,TRBV6-1,TRBJ2-7,TRBD1,CASSPDRARYEQYF,TGTGCCAGCAGTCCGGACAGGGCTCGGTACGAGCAGTACTTC
once,TRBV6-5,TRBJ2-1,.,CALNVRAINNEQFF,TGTGCCCTCAACGTGAGGGCCATTAACAATGAGCAGTTCTTC
few,TRBV7-2,TRBJ2-7,TRBD2,CASSSRSGGPHYKQYF,TGTGCCAGCAGCTCTCGGAGCGGGGGGCCACACTACAAGCAGTACTTC
medium-sized,TRBV7-2,TRBJ2-2,TRBD2,CASSWGGTSGTGELFF,TGTGCCAGCAGCTGGGGGGGGACTAGCGGGACCGGGGAGCTGTTTTTT
large,TRBV7-3,TRBJ1-1,.,CASSLERGTEAFF,TGTGCCAGCAGCTTAGAGAGAGGGACTGAAGCTTTCTTT
large,TRBV4-2,TRBJ2-1,TRBD2,CASSQLTSGIYNEQFF,TGTGCCAGCAGCCAGCTGACTAGCGGGATATACAATGAGCAGTTCTTC
medium-sized,TRBV27,TRBJ2-1,.,CASTSGGTYNEQFF,TGTGCCAGCACCTCAGGCGGGACCTACAATGAGCAGTTCTTC
.,TRBV6-2/TRBV6-3,TRBJ1-5,TRBD1,CASTLGQGFRQPRHF,TGTGCCAGCACCTTGGGACAGGGGTTTCGGCAGCCTCGGCATTTT
large,TRBV6-2/TRBV6-3,TRBJ1-5,TRBD1,CASTVGQGFRQPQHF,TGTGCCAGCACCGTGGGACAGGGGTTTCGGCAGCCCCAGCATTTT
hyperexpanded,TRBV6-5,TRBJ2-1,TRBD2,CASNGRAINNEQFF,TGTGCCAGCAACGGGAGGGCCATTAACAATGAGCAGTTCTTC
medium-sized,TRBV7-2,TRBJ1-4,.,CASSLSATEKLFF,TGTGCCAGCAGCTTAAGTGCAACGGAAAAACTGTTTTTT
hyperexpanded,TRBV10-3,TRBJ2-5,TRBD2,CAIGSGGPPMTQYF,TGTGCCATCGGGTCGGGGGGGCCACCCATGACCCAGTACTTC
few,TRBV7-2,TRBJ2-7,.,CASSDTDEQYF,TGTGCCAGCAGCGATACCGACGAGCAGTACTTC
medium-sized,TRBV7-3,TRBJ1-2,TRBD1,CASSLNRGYGYTF,TGTGCCAGCAGCTTAAACAGGGGCTATGGCTACACCTTC